Listed below are T cell receptor beta chains from one sample, sequenced in a study of a mutant IDH1 vaccine in newly diagnosed glioma. Antigen specificity for these receptors is unknown. The method was immunoSEQ multiplex PCR; TCRdb's version includes in-frame clones alone and lacks a portion of them. This sample has roughly 32,000 clones; roughly 79% occur once, and the top ten carry about a tenth. Sequencing used PBMCs, obtained from a glioma patient whose treatment included an IDH1 peptide vaccine. The receptors shown here come from a woman aged 25 to 45 with glioma. Some clones in this sample may be carry-over from other donors' samples. CDR3s include the opening cysteine and the closing phenylalanine or tryptophan. Each record gives: J gene, V gene, D gene, clone size, CDR3 DNA, CDR3 protein. The D gene is left open where the match is weak. Size is stated for part of the rows, as once, few or many counts, or as a class when the clone is expanded.

J: TRBJ2-1
V: TRBV6-5
D: TRBD2
size: .
DNA: TGTGCCAGCAGTCCCGGGACTAGCGGATACAATGAGCAGTTCTTC
CDR3: CASSPGTSGYNEQFF

J: TRBJ1-2
V: TRBV7-9
D: TRBD1
size: .
DNA: TGTGCCAGCAGCCCACAGGGGTACTATGGCTACACCTTC
CDR3: CASSPQGYYGYTF

J: TRBJ2-2
V: TRBV7-2
D: TRBD1
size: .
DNA: TGTGCCAGCAGCAAGGACGGGACAGCGAACACCGGGGAGCTGTTTTTT
CDR3: CASSKDGTANTGELFF

J: TRBJ2-1
V: TRBV15
D: TRBD2
size: .
DNA: TGTGCCACCACCCCGGGACTAGCGGACCCCGAGCAGTTCTTC
CDR3: CATTPGLADPEQFF

J: TRBJ2-2
V: TRBV29-1
D: .
size: .
DNA: TGCAGCGTTCATGCAGGGGCCGGGGAGCTGTTTTTT
CDR3: CSVHAGAGELFF

J: TRBJ1-1
V: TRBV9
D: .
size: .
DNA: TGTGCCAGCAGCGTTACAGATATGAACACTGAAGCTTTCTTT
CDR3: CASSVTDMNTEAFF

J: TRBJ1-1
V: TRBV6-5
D: .
size: .
DNA: TGTGCCAGCAGTTACCAACAGGGAACTGAAGCTTTCTTT
CDR3: CASSYQQGTEAFF

J: TRBJ1-4
V: TRBV7-9
D: TRBD1
size: .
DNA: TGTGCCAGCAGCCCAGGACAGGGAGGGAATGAAAAACTGTTTTTT
CDR3: CASSPGQGGNEKLFF

J: TRBJ2-7
V: TRBV30
D: .
size: .
DNA: TGTGCCTGGAGTGTGGGGGCATACGAGCAGTACTTC
CDR3: CAWSVGAYEQYF

J: TRBJ2-7
V: TRBV6-6
D: .
size: .
DNA: TGTGCCAGCAGTTTTCTAGAGTACGAGCAGTACTTC
CDR3: CASSFLEYEQYF

J: TRBJ2-2
V: TRBV6-5
D: .
size: .
DNA: TGTGCCACCGCGGTGCCGGGGAACACCGGGGAGCTGTTTTTT
CDR3: CATAVPGNTGELFF

J: TRBJ2-1
V: TRBV7-8
D: TRBD2
size: .
DNA: TGTGCCAGCAGCTTGTCAAATAGCGGGATTGAGCAGTTCTTC
CDR3: CASSLSNSGIEQFF

J: TRBJ2-6
V: TRBV6-1
D: TRBD1
size: once
DNA: TGTGCCAGCAGTGATCCCGGGACAGCTGGGGCCAACGTCCTGACTTTC
CDR3: CASSDPGTAGANVLTF

J: TRBJ2-5
V: TRBV7-9
D: TRBD1
size: .
DNA: TGTGCCAGCAGCTTAGCATTAGGGGGACAGCAACAAGAGACCCAGTACTTC
CDR3: CASSLALGGQQQETQYF

J: TRBJ2-7
V: TRBV2
D: .
size: once
DNA: TGTGCCAGCACAGGGGACTCCTACGAGCAGTACTTC
CDR3: CASTGDSYEQYF

J: TRBJ2-7
V: TRBV19
D: .
size: .
DNA: TGTGCCAGTAGTATTGGCGGGTCCTACGAGCAGTACTTC
CDR3: CASSIGGSYEQYF

J: TRBJ1-2
V: TRBV25-1
D: TRBD1
size: .
DNA: TGTGCCAGCAGCTGGGACAGCCTTAACTATGGCTACACCTTC
CDR3: CASSWDSLNYGYTF

J: TRBJ1-2
V: TRBV9
D: .
size: .
DNA: TGTGCCAGCAGCCTACGGAGAGGATCTAACTATGGCTACACCTTC
CDR3: CASSLRRGSNYGYTF

J: TRBJ1-4
V: TRBV11-2
D: .
size: .
DNA: TGTGCCAGCAGCTTAGGGGCCCTAGAAACGTTGTTTTTT
CDR3: CASSLGALETLFF

J: TRBJ2-6
V: TRBV7-6
D: .
size: .
DNA: TGTGCCAGCAGCCCTAGACAGAGCTCTGGGGCCAACGTCCTGACTTTC
CDR3: CASSPRQSSGANVLTF

J: TRBJ2-7
V: TRBV18
D: .
size: .
DNA: TGTGCCAGCGGGGGGGACAGCTCCTACGAGCAGTACTTC
CDR3: CASGGDSSYEQYF

J: TRBJ1-5
V: TRBV10-2
D: .
size: .
DNA: TGCGCCAGCAGTGACCTCAATCAGCCCCAGCATTTT
CDR3: CASSDLNQPQHF

J: TRBJ1-1
V: TRBV19
D: .
size: few
DNA: TGTGCCAGTAGTCTGGACGGGAACACTGAAGCTTTCTTT
CDR3: CASSLDGNTEAFF

J: TRBJ2-5
V: TRBV19
D: .
size: .
DNA: TGTGCCAGTAACCAACAGGGCAGAGAGACCCAGTACTTC
CDR3: CASNQQGRETQYF

J: TRBJ2-7
V: TRBV6-5
D: .
size: few
DNA: TGTGCCAGCAGGACTAACTACGAGCAGTACTTC
CDR3: CASRTNYEQYF

J: TRBJ1-5
V: TRBV4-1
D: .
size: .
DNA: TGCGCCAGCAGCCAAGGAGGGGCCGCACCCCAGGATCCGGGGGGCAATCAGCCCCAGCATTTT
CDR3: CASSQGGAAPQDPGGNQPQHF

J: TRBJ2-3
V: TRBV5-4
D: .
size: .
DNA: TGTGCCAGCAGCTTAGATTCAGGGGCACACACAGATACGCAGTATTTT
CDR3: CASSLDSGAHTDTQYF

J: TRBJ2-1
V: TRBV10-3
D: TRBD2
size: .
DNA: TGTGCCATCAGCGCACTCGGACTAGCGGGAGGTGAGGATGAGCAGTTCTTC
CDR3: CAISALGLAGGEDEQFF

J: TRBJ2-1
V: TRBV27
D: TRBD2
size: .
DNA: TGTGCCAGCAGCCCAGCGAGCGGGAGTAAAAATGAGCAGTTCTTC
CDR3: CASSPASGSKNEQFF

J: TRBJ2-1
V: TRBV7-9
D: .
size: .
DNA: TGTGCCCAGCAGGAAACCTACAATGAGCAGTTCTTC
CDR3: CAQQETYNEQFF

J: TRBJ1-2
V: TRBV25-1
D: .
size: .
DNA: TGTGCCAGCAGTGAACCCTGGGGGGGCTACACCTTC
CDR3: CASSEPWGGYTF

J: TRBJ2-1
V: TRBV2
D: TRBD2
size: .
DNA: TGTGCCAGCAGTGAGTTAGCGGGTAACAATGAGCAGTTCTTC
CDR3: CASSELAGNNEQFF

J: TRBJ1-3
V: TRBV30
D: .
size: .
DNA: TGTGCCTGGGGACTCAGGGGATCTGGAAACACCATATATTTT
CDR3: CAWGLRGSGNTIYF

J: TRBJ2-1
V: TRBV10-3
D: .
size: .
DNA: TGTGCCATCAGTGAGCGGCAGACGACGGGTGAGCAGTTCTTC
CDR3: CAISERQTTGEQFF

J: TRBJ1-2
V: TRBV5-5
D: TRBD1
size: .
DNA: TGTGCCACCCACACCAACAGGGGACTTAACTATGGCTACACCTTC
CDR3: CATHTNRGLNYGYTF

J: TRBJ1-5
V: TRBV27
D: .
size: .
DNA: TGTGCCAGCAGTCCCTCCCGGGGGGAACGGGAACAGCCCCAGCATTTT
CDR3: CASSPSRGEREQPQHF

J: TRBJ1-1
V: TRBV7-6
D: .
size: once
DNA: TGTGCCAGCAGCTTAGGAGGGGGCACTGAAGCTTTCTTT
CDR3: CASSLGGGTEAFF

J: TRBJ1-1
V: TRBV7-2
D: .
size: few
DNA: TGTGCCAGCAGCTTAGCGCAATGGGGGGTTGGGACTGAAGCTTTCTTT
CDR3: CASSLAQWGVGTEAFF

J: TRBJ1-2
V: TRBV19
D: .
size: few
DNA: TGTGCCAGTAGTATCCCAGGGTGGAACTATGGCTACACCTTC
CDR3: CASSIPGWNYGYTF

J: TRBJ2-7
V: TRBV5-4
D: TRBD2
size: few
DNA: TGTGCCAGCAGCATTAGCGGGAGCTACGAGCAGTACTTC
CDR3: CASSISGSYEQYF

J: TRBJ1-1
V: TRBV15
D: .
size: few
DNA: TGTGCCACCAGCGCACAGGGCGGCACTGAAGCTTTCTTT
CDR3: CATSAQGGTEAFF

J: TRBJ2-5
V: TRBV7-6
D: .
size: once
DNA: TGTGCCAGCAGCTTTAAGGCGGGGTCGACCCAGTACTTC
CDR3: CASSFKAGSTQYF

J: TRBJ2-3
V: TRBV29-1
D: .
size: few
DNA: TGCAGCGTTGAGATAGAGGACACAGATACGCAGTATTTT
CDR3: CSVEIEDTDTQYF

J: TRBJ2-3
V: TRBV27
D: TRBD2
size: .
DNA: TGTGCCAGCAGTTTACTAGCGGGACGCACAGATACGCAGTATTTT
CDR3: CASSLLAGRTDTQYF

J: TRBJ1-1
V: TRBV28
D: .
size: .
DNA: TGTGCCAGCAGTCCCCTAGGGGTCGCTGAAGCTTTCTTT
CDR3: CASSPLGVAEAFF

J: TRBJ1-1
V: TRBV11-3
D: .
size: .
DNA: TGTGCCAGCAGCACTCCCTTCCGGACAGCTGAAGCTTTCTTT
CDR3: CASSTPFRTAEAFF

J: TRBJ1-5
V: TRBV5-5
D: TRBD1
size: .
DNA: TGTGCCAGCAGCCCCTCGGGGACAGGGGGATTCAATCAGCCCCAGCATTTT
CDR3: CASSPSGTGGFNQPQHF

J: TRBJ1-4
V: TRBV30
D: .
size: .
DNA: TGTGCCTGGGGGATAAGGGGAAAACTGTTTTTT
CDR3: CAWGIRGKLFF

J: TRBJ1-2
V: TRBV5-4
D: .
size: .
DNA: TGTGCCAGCAGCCGCGCGCAGCTCTATGGCTACACCTTC
CDR3: CASSRAQLYGYTF

J: TRBJ2-1
V: TRBV2
D: TRBD1
size: .
DNA: TGTGCCAGCAGTGAAAAGGTTGGGACAGGGGCCAATGAGCAGTTCTTC
CDR3: CASSEKVGTGANEQFF

J: TRBJ1-4
V: TRBV2
D: .
size: .
DNA: TGTGCCAGCAGCGTCGGCCCGGGAGGAAAACTGTTTTTT
CDR3: CASSVGPGGKLFF

J: TRBJ2-1
V: TRBV29-1
D: .
size: once
DNA: TGCAGCGTCCGGACCGAGTGGAATGAGCAGTTCTTC
CDR3: CSVRTEWNEQFF

J: TRBJ2-5
V: TRBV29-1
D: TRBD1
size: .
DNA: TGCAGCGTTGCTGGGTTCGGGACAGGGCCAGAGACCCAGTACTTC
CDR3: CSVAGFGTGPETQYF

J: TRBJ2-1
V: TRBV30
D: TRBD2
size: .
DNA: TGTGCCTGGGGCATTGGGACTACATACAATGAGCAGTTCTTC
CDR3: CAWGIGTTYNEQFF

J: TRBJ2-3
V: TRBV7-9
D: .
size: .
DNA: TGTGCCAGCAGCTCCAGGGGCCCAGATACGCAGTATTTT
CDR3: CASSSRGPDTQYF